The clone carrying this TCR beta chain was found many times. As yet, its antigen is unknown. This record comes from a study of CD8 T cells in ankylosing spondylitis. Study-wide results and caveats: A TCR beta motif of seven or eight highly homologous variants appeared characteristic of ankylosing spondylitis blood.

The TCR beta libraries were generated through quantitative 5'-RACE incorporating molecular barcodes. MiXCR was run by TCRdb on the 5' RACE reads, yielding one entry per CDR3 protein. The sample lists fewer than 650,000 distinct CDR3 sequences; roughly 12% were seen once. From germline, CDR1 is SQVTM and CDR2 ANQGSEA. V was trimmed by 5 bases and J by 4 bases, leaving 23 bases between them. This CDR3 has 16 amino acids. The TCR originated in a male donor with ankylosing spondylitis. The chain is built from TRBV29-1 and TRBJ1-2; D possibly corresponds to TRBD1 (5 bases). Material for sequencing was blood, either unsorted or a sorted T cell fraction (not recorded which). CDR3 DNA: TGCAGCGTTTTCGAAGGGCCGCGGGGGACGAGCTATGGCTACACCTTC. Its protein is CSVFEGPRGTSYGYTF.